This TCR beta chain was sequenced in a study of blood T cell repertoires in COVID-19. Study-level background: Samples of COVID-19 (acute and convalescent) were obtained from the United States, Italy and Spain. PBMCs, B-cell-depleted T cells, or T cells provided the cDNA or gDNA that made up the material.

CDR1 SQVTM and CDR2 ANQGSEA come from the germline V gene. The CDR3 contains 14 residues. V dropped 4 bases and J dropped 0 bases, with 9 bases sitting between them. How the authors handled the data: The authors estimated nucleated cell counts from reference gene primer amplification. The method was immunoSEQ multiplex PCR; TCRdb's version includes in-frame clones alone and lacks a portion of them. That table is the source of V, J and clone size, and D and trimming were worked out from the DNA. Among 90,000 to 130,000 clones listed, about 85% were seen once. This clone has only a few counts. V usage is TRBV29-1 and J usage is TRBJ1-4; D perhaps matches TRBD1 (5 bases). The receptor's source is a human donor in a cohort sampled during active COVID-19. The sequenced sample was peripheral blood. Here the CDR3 DNA reads TGCAGCGTTGTGGACAAAGCAACTAATGAAAAACTGTTTTTT. Translation gives CSVVDKATNEKLFF.